This T cell receptor beta chain was captured by sequencing in a study of T cell changes during pregnancy in multiple sclerosis. V was trimmed by 7 bases and J by 5 bases, leaving 20 bases between them. Looked up from germline, CDR1 is SNHLY and CDR2 is FYNNEI. The CDR3 is made up of 15 amino acids. TCRdb keeps only in-frame clones here, not all; method: immunoSEQ multiplex PCR. Of just over 55,000 clones in the sample, approximately 90% are singletons; the top ten hold around 3.5%. The gene calls are TRBV2 and TRBJ1-1; no firm D call. The starting material was peripheral blood, obtained after pregnancy. This TCR was sampled from a female donor in good health, enrolled as a control in a pregnancy study. CDR3 protein: CASMAQRTGGTEAFF. The CDR3 DNA reads TGTGCCAGCATGGCCCAGCGGACGGGTGGGACTGAAGCTTTCTTT.